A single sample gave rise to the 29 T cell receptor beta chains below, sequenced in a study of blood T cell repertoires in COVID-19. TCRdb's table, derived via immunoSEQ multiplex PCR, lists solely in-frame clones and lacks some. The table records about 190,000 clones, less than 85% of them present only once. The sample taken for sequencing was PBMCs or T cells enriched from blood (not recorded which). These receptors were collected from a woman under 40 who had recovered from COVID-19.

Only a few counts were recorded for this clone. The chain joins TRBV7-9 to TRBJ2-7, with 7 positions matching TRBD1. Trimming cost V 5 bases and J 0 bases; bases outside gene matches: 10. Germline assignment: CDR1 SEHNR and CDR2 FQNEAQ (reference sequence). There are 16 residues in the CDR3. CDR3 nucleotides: TGTGCCAGCAGCGGACAGGACAGCTATAGCTCCTACGAGCAGTACTTC. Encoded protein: CASSGQDSYSSYEQYF.

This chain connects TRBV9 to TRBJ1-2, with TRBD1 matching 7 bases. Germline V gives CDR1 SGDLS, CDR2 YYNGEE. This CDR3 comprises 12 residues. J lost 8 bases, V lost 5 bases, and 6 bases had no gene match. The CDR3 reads CASSDRVQGYTF. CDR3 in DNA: TGTGCCAGCAGTGACAGGGTTCAGGGCTACACCTTC.

CDR3 in DNA: TGTGCCAGTAGTATGAGACCCCGCGGGGATACGCAGTATTTT. Translation gives CASSMRPRGDTQYF. The rearrangement links TRBV19 to TRBJ2-3; a possible D gene is TRBD2 (5 bases). Trimming pared 3 bases from V and 6 bases from J, leaving 13 bases between. The CDR3 runs to 14 residues. The germline CDR1 and CDR2 sequences are LNHDA and SQIVND (reference sequence).

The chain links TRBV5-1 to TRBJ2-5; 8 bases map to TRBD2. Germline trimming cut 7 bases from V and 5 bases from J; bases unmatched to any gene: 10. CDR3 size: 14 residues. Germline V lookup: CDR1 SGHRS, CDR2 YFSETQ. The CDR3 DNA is TGCGCCAGCCGAATAGCGGGGCAGCTTGAGACCCAGTACTTC. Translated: CASRIAGQLETQYF.

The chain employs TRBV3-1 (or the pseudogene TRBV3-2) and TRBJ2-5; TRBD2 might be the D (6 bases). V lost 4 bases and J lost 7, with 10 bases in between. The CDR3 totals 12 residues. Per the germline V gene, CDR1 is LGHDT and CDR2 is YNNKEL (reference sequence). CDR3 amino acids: CASSPEEGTQYF. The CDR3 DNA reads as TGTGCCAGCAGCCCAGAGGAGGGGACCCAGTACTTC.

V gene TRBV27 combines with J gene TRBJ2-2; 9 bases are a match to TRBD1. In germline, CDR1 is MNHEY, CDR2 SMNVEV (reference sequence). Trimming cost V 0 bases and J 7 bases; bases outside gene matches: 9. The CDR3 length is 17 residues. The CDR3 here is CASSLSGQGKRNGELFF. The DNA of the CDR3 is TGTGCCAGCAGTTTATCGGGACAGGGCAAAAGAAACGGGGAGCTGTTTTTT.

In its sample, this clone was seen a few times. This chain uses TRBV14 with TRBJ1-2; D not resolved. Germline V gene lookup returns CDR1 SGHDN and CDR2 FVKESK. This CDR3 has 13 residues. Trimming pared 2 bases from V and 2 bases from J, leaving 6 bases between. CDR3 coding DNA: TGTGCCAGCAGCCAACAGGCAAACTATGGCTACACCTTC. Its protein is CASSQQANYGYTF.

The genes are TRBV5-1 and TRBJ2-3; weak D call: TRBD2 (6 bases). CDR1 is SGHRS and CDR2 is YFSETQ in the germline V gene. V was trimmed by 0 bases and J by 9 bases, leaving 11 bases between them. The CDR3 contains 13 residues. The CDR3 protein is CASSLGEAATQYF. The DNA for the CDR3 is TGCGCCAGCAGCTTGGGGGAGGCCGCCACGCAGTATTTT.

CDR3 sequence (DNA): TGTGCCAGCAGAGGGACAGGGCCTTATGAAAAACTGTTTTTT. It translates to CASRGTGPYEKLFF. The chain uses TRBV7-9 and TRBJ1-4; 9 bases are shared with TRBD1. J gave up 6 bases and V 6 bases, and 5 bases lay outside the gene matches. Looked up from germline, CDR1 is SEHNR and CDR2 is FQNEAQ (reference sequence). This CDR3 has 14 amino acids.

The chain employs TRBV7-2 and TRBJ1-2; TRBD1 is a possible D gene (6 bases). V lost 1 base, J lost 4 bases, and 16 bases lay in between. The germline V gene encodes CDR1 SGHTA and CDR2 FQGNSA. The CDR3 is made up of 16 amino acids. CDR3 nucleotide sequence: TGTGCCAGCAGCTTAGAGGCAGGCAGGGGTGTCTATGGCTACACCTTC. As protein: CASSLEAGRGVYGYTF.

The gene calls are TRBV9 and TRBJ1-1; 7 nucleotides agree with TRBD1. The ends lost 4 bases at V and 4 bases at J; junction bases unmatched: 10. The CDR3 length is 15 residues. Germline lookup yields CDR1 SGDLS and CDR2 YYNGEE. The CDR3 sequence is CASSPQKQGSTEAFF. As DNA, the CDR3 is TGTGCCAGCAGCCCTCAAAAACAGGGGAGCACTGAAGCTTTCTTT.

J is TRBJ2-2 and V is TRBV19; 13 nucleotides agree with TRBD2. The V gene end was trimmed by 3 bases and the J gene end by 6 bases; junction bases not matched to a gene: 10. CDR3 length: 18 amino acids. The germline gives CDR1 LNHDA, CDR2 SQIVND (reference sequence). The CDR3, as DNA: TGTGCCAGTAGTATGGTTCAGGGACTAGCGGGGAATCCCGGGGAGCTGTTTTTT. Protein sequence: CASSMVQGLAGNPGELFF.

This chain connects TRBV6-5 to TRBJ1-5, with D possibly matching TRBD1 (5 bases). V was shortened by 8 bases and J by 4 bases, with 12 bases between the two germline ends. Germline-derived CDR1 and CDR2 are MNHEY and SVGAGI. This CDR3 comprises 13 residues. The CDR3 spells CASLIGANQPQHF. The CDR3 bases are TGTGCCAGCCTAATAGGGGCAAATCAGCCCCAGCATTTT.

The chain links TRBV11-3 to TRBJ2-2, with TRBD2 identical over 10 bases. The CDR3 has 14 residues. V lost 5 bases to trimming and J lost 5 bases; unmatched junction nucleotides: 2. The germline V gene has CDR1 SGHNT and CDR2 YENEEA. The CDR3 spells CASSRGLATGELFF. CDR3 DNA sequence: TGTGCCAGCAGCAGGGGACTAGCGACCGGGGAGCTGTTTTTT.

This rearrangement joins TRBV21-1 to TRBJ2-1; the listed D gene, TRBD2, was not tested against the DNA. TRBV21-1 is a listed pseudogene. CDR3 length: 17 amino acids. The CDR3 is CASTRPKASGRVYEQFF. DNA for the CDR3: TGTGCCAGCACCCGACCGAAAGCTAGCGGGAGGGTCTATGAGCAGTTCTTC.

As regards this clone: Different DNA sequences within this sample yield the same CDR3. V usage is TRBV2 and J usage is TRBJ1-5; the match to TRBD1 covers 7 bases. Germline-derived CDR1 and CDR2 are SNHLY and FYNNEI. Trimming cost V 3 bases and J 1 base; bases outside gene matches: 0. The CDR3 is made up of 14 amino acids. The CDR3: CASSETGSNQPQHF. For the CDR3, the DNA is TGTGCCAGCAGTGAGACAGGGAGCAATCAGCCCCAGCATTTT.

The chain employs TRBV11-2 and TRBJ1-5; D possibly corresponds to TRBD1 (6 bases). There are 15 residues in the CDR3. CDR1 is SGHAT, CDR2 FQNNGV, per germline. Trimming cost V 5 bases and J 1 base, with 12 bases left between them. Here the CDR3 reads CASSHRVGSNQPQHF. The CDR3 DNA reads TGTGCCAGCAGCCACAGGGTGGGGAGCAATCAGCCCCAGCATTTT.

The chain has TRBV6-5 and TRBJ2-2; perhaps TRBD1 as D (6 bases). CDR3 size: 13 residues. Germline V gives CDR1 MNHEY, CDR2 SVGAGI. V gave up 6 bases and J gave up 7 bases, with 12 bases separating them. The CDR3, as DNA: TGTGCCAGCAGACCGCAGGGGTTCGGGGAGCTGTTTTTT. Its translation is CASRPQGFGELFF.

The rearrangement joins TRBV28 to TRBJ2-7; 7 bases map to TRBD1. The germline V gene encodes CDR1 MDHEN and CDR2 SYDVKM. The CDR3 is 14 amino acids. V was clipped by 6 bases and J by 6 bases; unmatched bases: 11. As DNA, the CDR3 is TGTGCCAGCAGATTCTCTTCACAGGGGAGCGAGCAGTACTTC. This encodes CASRFSSQGSEQYF.

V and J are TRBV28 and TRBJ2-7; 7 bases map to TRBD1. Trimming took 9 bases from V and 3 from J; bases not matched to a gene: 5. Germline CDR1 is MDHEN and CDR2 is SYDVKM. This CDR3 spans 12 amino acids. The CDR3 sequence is CASGTAGYEQYF. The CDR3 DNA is TGTGCCAGTGGGACAGCCGGCTACGAGCAGTACTTC.

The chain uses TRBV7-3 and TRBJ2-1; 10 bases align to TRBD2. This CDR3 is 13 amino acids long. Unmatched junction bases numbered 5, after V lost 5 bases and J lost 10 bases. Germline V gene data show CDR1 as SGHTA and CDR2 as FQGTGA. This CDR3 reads CASSTQTSGEQFF. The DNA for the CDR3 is TGTGCCAGCAGCACCCAGACTAGCGGGGAGCAGTTCTTC.

CDR3 coding DNA: TGTGCCAGCTCACCGGGACAGGCTCTACTCAATCAGCCCCAGCATTTT. Its protein product is CASSPGQALLNQPQHF. V and J are TRBV18 and TRBJ1-5, with 8 bases identical to TRBD1. V dropped 3 bases and J dropped 3; count of bases not matched to a gene: 7. From germline, CDR1 is KGHSH and CDR2 LQKENI. The CDR3 is 16 amino acids. The whole variable domain, filled in from reference TRBV18 and TRBJ1-5, reads NAGVMQNPRHLVRRRGQEARLRCSPMKGHSHVYWYRQLPEEGLKFMVYLQKENIIDESGMPKERFSAEFPKEGPSILRIQQVVRGDSAAYFCASSPGQALLNQPQHFGDGTRLSIL.

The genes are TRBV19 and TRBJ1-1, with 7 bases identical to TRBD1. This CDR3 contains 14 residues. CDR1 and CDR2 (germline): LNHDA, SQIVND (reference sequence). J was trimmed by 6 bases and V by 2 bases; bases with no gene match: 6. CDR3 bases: TGTGCCAGTAGTATAAAAGGGGGCTGGGCTGAAGCTTTCTTT. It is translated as CASSIKGGWAEAFF. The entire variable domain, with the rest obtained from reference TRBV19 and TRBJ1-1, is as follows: DGGITQSPKYLFRKEGQNVTLSCEQNLNHDAMYWYRQDPGQGLRLIYYSQIVNDFQKGDIAEGYSVSREKKESFPLTVTSAQKNPTAFYLCASSIKGGWAEAFFGQGTRLTVV.

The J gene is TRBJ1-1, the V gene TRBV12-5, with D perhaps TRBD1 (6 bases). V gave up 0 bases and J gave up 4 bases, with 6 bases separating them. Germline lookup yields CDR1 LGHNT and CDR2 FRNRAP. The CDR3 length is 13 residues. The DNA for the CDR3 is TGTGCTAGTGGTTTGGTACAGGGCACTGAAGCTTTCTTT. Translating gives CASGLVQGTEAFF.

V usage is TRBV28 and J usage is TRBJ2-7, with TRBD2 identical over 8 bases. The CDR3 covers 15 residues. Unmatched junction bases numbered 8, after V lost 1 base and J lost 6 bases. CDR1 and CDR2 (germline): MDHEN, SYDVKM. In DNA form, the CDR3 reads TGTGCCAGCAGTTTATTTGGTAGCGGGGAAGGCGAGCAGTACGTC. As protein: CASSLFGSGEGEQYV.

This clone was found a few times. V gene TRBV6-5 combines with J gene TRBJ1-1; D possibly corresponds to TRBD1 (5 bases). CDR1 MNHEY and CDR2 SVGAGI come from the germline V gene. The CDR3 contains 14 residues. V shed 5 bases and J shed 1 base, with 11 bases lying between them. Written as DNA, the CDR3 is TGTGCCAGCAGTCCCGGGGGGAGGAACACTGAAGCTTTCTTT. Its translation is CASSPGGRNTEAFF.

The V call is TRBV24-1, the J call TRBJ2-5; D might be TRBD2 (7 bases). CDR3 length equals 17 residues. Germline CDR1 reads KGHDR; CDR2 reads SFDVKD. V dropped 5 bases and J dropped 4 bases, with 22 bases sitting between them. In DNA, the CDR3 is TGTGCCACCAGTGGGGGGGGCCGATCCTTGATGGTAGAGACCCAGTACTTC. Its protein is CATSGGGRSLMVETQYF.

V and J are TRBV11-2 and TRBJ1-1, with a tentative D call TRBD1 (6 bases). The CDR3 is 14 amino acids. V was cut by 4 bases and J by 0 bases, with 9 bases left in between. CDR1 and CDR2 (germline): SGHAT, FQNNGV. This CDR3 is CASSSDRLNTEAFF. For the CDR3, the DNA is TGTGCCAGCAGCTCTGACAGGCTGAACACTGAAGCTTTCTTT.

Here the CDR3 reads CASSAKLGSGYTF. The CDR3 DNA sequence: TGTGCCAGCAGCGCTAAATTGGGGAGCGGCTACACCTTC. This sequence joins TRBV14 and TRBJ1-2; no clear D. The CDR3 has 13 amino acids. Trimming shortened V by 5 bases and J by 8 bases, and 15 bases separated the two germline ends. Germline V gene data show CDR1 as SGHDN and CDR2 as FVKESK.